The 14 T cell receptor beta chains listed next were all sequenced from one sample in a study of beta chain features in type 1 diabetes. Isolated RNA was reverse transcribed in full, so expressed TCRB transcripts were sequenced. Sequencing used immunoSEQ multiplex PCR; TCRdb keeps in-frame clones, though not all of them. The sample includes approximately 120,000 clones, approximately 15% of them seen just once. For these receptors, no antigen is known. Overall study results and limits: For Type 1 diabetes patients, all four CD4+ subsets carried TCRB CDR3s that were moderately but significantly shorter.

What was sequenced was central memory CD4+ T cells from blood. All receptors come from a man younger than 35 with type 1 diabetes.

V gene TRBV30 combines with J gene TRBJ2-7, with 9 bases fitting TRBD1. Unmatched junction bases numbered 5, after V lost 2 bases and J lost 6 bases. CDR1 and CDR2 from the germline V gene are GTSNPN and SVGIG (reference sequence). CDR3 size: 13 residues. In DNA, the CDR3 is TGTGCCTGGAGTTCGACAGGGGGGCTCGAGCAGTACTTC. It codes for CAWSSTGGLEQYF.

There are many counts of this clone. The chain combines TRBV19 with TRBJ2-5, with TRBD2 matching 8 bases. Trimming at V came to 3 bases and at J to 3 bases, leaving 6 bases not matched to a gene. This CDR3 comprises 15 residues. Germline CDR1 is LNHDA and CDR2 is SQIVND (reference sequence). CDR3 sequence reads: CASSMGAGLEETQYF. For the CDR3, the DNA is TGTGCCAGTAGTATGGGTGCGGGACTAGAAGAGACCCAGTACTTC.

This clone came up a few times. The chain recombines TRBV7-2 with TRBJ2-6, with 7 bases aligning to TRBD1. In germline, CDR1 is SGHTA, CDR2 FQGNSA. The V segment lost 5 bases and the J segment 0 bases; nucleotides outside the gene matches: 7. This CDR3 region has 17 residues. CDR3 nucleotide sequence: TGTGCCAGCAGCGGACGGACAGGAAACTCTGGGGCCAACGTCCTGACTTTC. Amino acid sequence: CASSGRTGNSGANVLTF.

The chain links TRBV10-3 to TRBJ2-4, with D hard to call. The CDR3 is 14 residues long. The V end was cut by 0 bases, the J end by 1 base, with 4 bases between. Germline V lookup: CDR1 ENHRY, CDR2 SYGVKD. The CDR3, as DNA: TGTGCCATCAGTGAGTCGGGGGCCAAAAACATTCAGTACTTC. Its translation: CAISESGAKNIQYF.

Only a few counts were recorded for this clone. The V call is TRBV29-1, the J call TRBJ2-3; D is unclear. Deletions cut 3 bases from V and 1 base from J, with 8 bases between. Germline assignment: CDR1 SQVTM and CDR2 ANQGSEA. CDR3 length: 13 residues. The CDR3: CSVEKDRTDTQYF. The DNA of the CDR3 is TGCAGCGTTGAGAAGGACCGCACAGATACGCAGTATTTT.

This clone was seen ten or more times. The sample holds other DNA sequences that translate to the same CDR3. This chain joins TRBV6-6 and TRBJ2-3, with D uncertain. Germline CDR1 MNHNY, CDR2 SVGAGI (reference sequence). V gave up 2 bases and J gave up 1 base, with 4 bases separating them. CDR3 size: 13 residues. The DNA for the CDR3 is TGTGCCAGCAGTTACGGGGGCACAGATACGCAGTATTTT. It encodes CASSYGGTDTQYF.

The chain joins TRBV29-1 to TRBJ1-2; the D gene is possibly TRBD1 (5 bases). Germline CDR1 SQVTM, CDR2 ANQGSEA. V was clipped by 8 bases and J by 8 bases, with 15 bases between them. This CDR3 comprises 11 residues. The CDR3 nucleotides are TGCAGCTCTACAGGCGGTAGAGGCTACACCTTC. Protein: CSSTGGRGYTF.

This clone was counted a few times. V is TRBV7-2 and J is TRBJ2-3, with D possibly TRBD2 on 6 matching bases. V dropped 2 bases and J dropped 3 bases, with 15 bases sitting between them. Germline assignment: CDR1 SGHTA and CDR2 FQGNSA. The CDR3 length is 16 residues. CDR3 coding DNA: TGTGCCAGCAGCTTATTCGGGGCTAGCGCGACAGATACGCAGTATTTT. Residues: CASSLFGASATDTQYF. Combining the CDR3 with reference TRBV7-2 and TRBJ2-3 gives the whole variable domain GAGVSQSPSNKVTEKGKDVELRCDPISGHTALYWYRQSLGQGLEFLIYFQGNSAPDKSGLPSDRFSAERTGGSVSTLTIQRTQQEDSAVYLCASSLFGASATDTQYFGPGTRLTVL.

This chain links TRBV25-1 with TRBJ1-2, with D possibly matching TRBD1 (6 bases). This CDR3 contains 12 residues. Trimming cost V 8 bases and J 4 bases, with 11 bases left between them. Germline V lookup: CDR1 MGHDK, CDR2 SYGVNS. CDR3 in DNA: TGTGCCAGCTACAGACAGGCCTATGGCTACACCTTC. Translated, it gives CASYRQAYGYTF.

This clone was detected a few times. The J gene is TRBJ2-1, the V gene TRBV7-9; possibly TRBD2 for D (6 bases). The CDR3 is made up of 15 amino acids. Germline lookup yields CDR1 SEHNR and CDR2 FQNEAQ (reference sequence). V lost 5 bases, J lost 5 bases, and 16 bases lay in between. The CDR3 coding sequence is TGTGCCAGCAGCCTTACAAGGGACTTACACAATGAGCAGTTCTTC. It yields the protein CASSLTRDLHNEQFF.

This rearrangement joins TRBV28 to TRBJ2-7; D uncertain. This CDR3 comprises 12 residues. Germline V gene data show CDR1 as MDHEN and CDR2 as SYDVKM. The ends were cut back, 8 bases at V and 0 bases at J, with 8 bases in the middle. CDR3 DNA: TGTGCCAGCGGTCAGTACTCCTACGAGCAGTACTTC. Amino acid sequence: CASGQYSYEQYF.

For this clone: This sample includes further DNA sequences coding for the same CDR3. The chain uses TRBV14 and TRBJ1-1, with unresolved D. The CDR3 loop spans 14 amino acids. The V end was cut by 1 base, the J end by 1 base, with 7 bases between. Germline loops: CDR1 SGHDN, CDR2 FVKESK. CDR3 DNA sequence: TGTGCCAGCAGCCAAGTCGCGGGGAACACTGAAGCTTTCTTT. It specifies CASSQVAGNTEAFF.

The rearrangement links TRBV30 to TRBJ2-1, with TRBD2 matching 12 bases. Unmatched junction bases numbered 6, after V lost 8 bases and J lost 10 bases. Germline loops: CDR1 GTSNPN, CDR2 SVGIG (reference sequence). The CDR3 length is 12 residues. The CDR3, as DNA: TGTGCCGGGCGACTAGCGGGGGCGGAGCAGTTCTTC. Amino acid sequence: CAGRLAGAEQFF.

About this clone: Just one base apart from a much larger clone, this may be a read error. The chain has TRBV11-2 and TRBJ2-1; the D is unclear. This CDR3 spans 11 amino acids. Germline CDR1 and CDR2: SGHAT and FQNNGV. V was trimmed by 5 bases and J by 5 bases, leaving 4 bases between them. CDR3 coding DNA: TGTGCCAGCAGCCGCAACAATGAGCAGTTCTTC. As protein: CASSRNNEQFF.